This T cell receptor beta chain was observed in a study of long-term antiretroviral therapy in people with HIV. Study details: By about a decade, the earliest samples predate the 2015 immediate-ART recommendation. Notes on the study in general: Unavailable data included ART adherence, viral resistance and therapy changes (switches in treatment). The study found that diversity rose after ART but stayed below transplant donor controls.

Remarks on this clone: Its antigen remains unknown.

CDR1 is MNHEY and CDR2 is SVGAGI in the germline V gene. V was clipped by 8 bases and J by 8 bases, with 12 bases between them. The CDR3 is 11 residues long. Treatment of all HIV participants took place in the United States. immunoSEQ v3.0 was run at survey level. The method was immunoSEQ multiplex PCR; TCRdb's version includes in-frame clones alone and lacks a portion of them. The data hold about 31,000 clones, with approximately 85% observed a single time. The source is a man younger than 35 with HIV. The chain carries TRBV6-5 and TRBJ1-2; no clear D gene. Material: unsorted PBMCs, obtained 0.8 years before starting antiretroviral therapy. The CDR3 protein is CASGWGGGYTF. The CDR3 DNA reads as TGTGCCAGCGGGTGGGGTGGGGGCTACACCTTC.